This TCR beta chain was identified in a study of blood T cell repertoires in COVID-19. There are 16 residues in the CDR3. V lost 3 bases and J 2 bases, leaving 16 bases between the germline ends. Germline V gene data show CDR1 as SGHAT and CDR2 as FQNNGV. As handled by the study authors: Scientists estimated how many nucleated cells there were by amplifying reference gene primers. Clones were sequenced by immunoSEQ multiplex PCR, and TCRdb holds only the in-frame ones, with some missing. From that table come the V and J calls and clone size; the DNA was used to work out D and trimming. The data contain 230,000 or so clones, about 80% of them singletons.

The sample comprised PBMCs or T cells enriched from blood (not recorded which). This receptor was taken from a man aged 45-60 years who had recovered from COVID-19. The genes are TRBV11-2 and TRBJ2-5, with a tentative D call TRBD2 (6 bases). As DNA, the CDR3 is TGTGCCAGCAGCTTCGGAGGGTCACTAGTTCAAGAGACCCAGTACTTC. This sequence encodes CASSFGGSLVQETQYF.